The clone carrying this TCR beta chain is a singleton in its sample. These data originate in a study of cytomegalovirus exposure and HLA in healthy donors. Study overall: The same platform used for the 666 first-cohort repertoires was also used for the 90 to 150 validation repertoires, as a later analysis reported.

This CDR3 is 17 amino acids long. Germline V gene data show CDR1 as LNHDA and CDR2 as SQIVND (reference sequence). Trimming took off 0 bases at V and 4 bases at J, with 16 bases between the two ends. Assay used: immunoSEQ multiplex PCR; TCRdb lists only in-frame clones, some missing. This table has some 130,000 clones, approximately 88% appearing once. The sequenced sample was PBMCs. V usage is TRBV19 and J usage is TRBJ2-1, with D perhaps matching TRBD2 (6 bases). The receptor comes from a woman younger than 35 in good health and CMV-seropositive. The chain's CDR3 is CASSIEGTGVRYNEQFF. The DNA for the CDR3 is TGTGCCAGTAGTATAGAAGGTACGGGAGTGCGATACAATGAGCAGTTCTTC.